This T cell receptor (beta chain) was identified during a study of PD-L1 blockade in urothelial cancer. About the research overall: Peripheral blood specimens exhibited a median yield of approximately 150,000 T cells.

Libraries were prepared by immunoSEQ multiplex PCR; TCRdb keeps only in-frame clonotypes and omits some of them. The sample yields tens of thousands of clones, approximately 80% seen once. Unmatched junction bases numbered 13, after V lost 3 bases and J lost 15 bases. Germline loops: CDR1 LNHNV, CDR2 YYDKDF (reference sequence). The CDR3 is 14 residues long. The TCR was taken from a man between 65 and 79 years old with urothelial cancer. This specimen consisted of PBMCs, obtained around atezolizumab (anti-PD-L1) treatment. The chain recombines TRBV15 with TRBJ2-1, with TRBD2 identical over 8 bases. Here the CDR3 DNA reads TGTGCCACCAGCAGTGCAAATTCCGGGACTAGTAGGTTCTTC. Amino acids: CATSSANSGTSRFF.